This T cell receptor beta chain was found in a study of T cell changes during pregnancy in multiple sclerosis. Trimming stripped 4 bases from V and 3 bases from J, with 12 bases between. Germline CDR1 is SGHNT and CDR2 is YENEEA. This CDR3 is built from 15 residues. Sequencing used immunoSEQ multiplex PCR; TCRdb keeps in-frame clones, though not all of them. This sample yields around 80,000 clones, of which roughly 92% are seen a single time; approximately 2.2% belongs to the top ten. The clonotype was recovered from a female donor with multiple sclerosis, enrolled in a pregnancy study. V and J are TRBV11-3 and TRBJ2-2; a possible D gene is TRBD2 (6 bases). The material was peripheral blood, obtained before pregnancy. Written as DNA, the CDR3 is TGTGCCAGCAGCTCCTCGGGAGTCGACACCGGGGAGCTGTTTTTT. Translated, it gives CASSSSGVDTGELFF.